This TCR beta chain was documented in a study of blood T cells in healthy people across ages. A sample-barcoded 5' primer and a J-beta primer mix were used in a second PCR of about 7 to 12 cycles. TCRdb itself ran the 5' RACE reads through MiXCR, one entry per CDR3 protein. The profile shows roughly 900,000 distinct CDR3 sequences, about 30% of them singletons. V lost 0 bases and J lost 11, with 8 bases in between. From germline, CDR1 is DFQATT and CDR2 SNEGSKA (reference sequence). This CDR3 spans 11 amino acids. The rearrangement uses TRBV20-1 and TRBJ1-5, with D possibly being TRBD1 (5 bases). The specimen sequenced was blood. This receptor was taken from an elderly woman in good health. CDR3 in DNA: TGCAGTGCTAGAGATGGGACTGCCCAGCATTTT. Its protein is CSARDGTAQHF.